Following are 30 T cell receptor beta chains from one sample sequenced in a study of T cell clonotyping in hematopoietic cell transplantation. Sequenced by immunoSEQ multiplex PCR; TCRdb stores in-frame clones only, minus some. The sample has under 9,500 clones; approximately 87% are singletons. The input for sequencing was PBMCs, taken 180 days after allogeneic stem cell transplant. These receptors all come from a human patient who had an allogeneic stem cell transplant, so the T cells may come from the graft donor. The donor label of this sample is uncertain. Some clones in this sample may be carry-over from other donors' samples.

J is TRBJ2-2 and V is TRBV5-4, with D possibly matching TRBD2 (5 bases). V shed 2 bases and J shed 7 bases, with 9 bases lying between them. The CDR3 contains 13 residues. In germline, CDR1 is SGHNT, CDR2 YYREEE (reference sequence). The CDR3: CASSLVSGGELFF. CDR3 in DNA: TGTGCCAGCAGCTTAGTAAGCGGCGGGGAGCTGTTTTTT.

This sequence joins TRBV11-2 and TRBJ1-5; weak D call: TRBD1 (5 bases). This CDR3 spans 15 amino acids. CDR1 is SGHAT, CDR2 FQNNGV, per germline. V lost 2 bases to trimming and J lost 6 bases, with 14 bases between them. This CDR3 is CASSLNVGRAQPQHF. The CDR3 DNA sequence: TGTGCCAGCAGCTTAAACGTGGGCAGGGCTCAGCCCCAGCATTTT.

V gene TRBV5-4 combines with J gene TRBJ2-5; possibly TRBD1 or TRBD2 for D (6 bases each). The CDR3 extends over 15 amino acids. CDR1 and CDR2 (germline): SGHNT, YYREEE (reference sequence). Trimming removed 4 bases at V and 8 bases at J, with 21 bases between. CDR3 loop: CASSDRGRGGSTQYF. The DNA of the CDR3 is TGTGCCAGCAGCGATCGGGGGAGAGGGGGATCCACCCAGTACTTC.

The chain combines TRBV7-2 with TRBJ2-7; 9 bases line up with TRBD1. The germline V gene encodes CDR1 SGHTA and CDR2 FQGNSA. CDR3 length equals 15 residues. J lost 4 bases, V lost 6 bases, and 10 bases had no gene match. CDR3 DNA: TGTGCCAGCAGTTATGCCGGGACAGGGTCGTACGAGCAGTACTTC. Its translation: CASSYAGTGSYEQYF.

This clone rates as large. The chain uses TRBV18 and TRBJ1-4; D gene ambiguous. V shed 5 bases and J shed 0 bases, with 4 bases lying between them. The CDR3 contains 13 residues. The germline CDR1 and CDR2 sequences are KGHSH and LQKENI. In DNA, the CDR3 is TGTGCCAGCTCAGTTACAACTAATGAAAAACTGTTTTTT. This gives the protein CASSVTTNEKLFF.

V gene TRBV11-2 combines with J gene TRBJ2-1, with D perhaps assigned TRBD1 or TRBD2 (5 bases each). This CDR3 spans 15 amino acids. The ends were cut back, 2 bases at V and 5 bases at J, with 13 bases in the middle. Germline CDR1 and CDR2: SGHAT and FQNNGV. The CDR3: CASSLPGTYNNEQFF. DNA for the CDR3: TGTGCCAGCAGCTTACCGGGGACCTACAACAATGAGCAGTTCTTC.

The chain is built from TRBV6-5 and TRBJ2-7, with 7 bases matching TRBD2. The germline gives CDR1 MNHEY, CDR2 SVGAGI. Trimming cost V 0 bases and J 5 bases; bases outside gene matches: 7. CDR3 length: 15 residues. Here the CDR3 DNA reads TGTGCCAGCAGTTACTCGGACGGCGCGGGGGACGAGCAGTACTTC. This codes for CASSYSDGAGDEQYF.

This chain uses TRBV11-1 with TRBJ2-1; D gene unclear. Trimming pared 1 base from V and 6 bases from J, leaving 13 bases between. This CDR3 has 15 residues. Germline CDR1 SGHAT, CDR2 FQDESV (reference sequence). In DNA, the CDR3 is TGTGCCAGCAGCTTAGAATGGGCACCTGGCAATGAGCAGTTCTTC. Its translation is CASSLEWAPGNEQFF.

This clone was observed once. CDR3 DNA sequence: TGTGCCAGCAATCGGGCAGGAGGCTTGGCTGAAGCTTTCTTT. Its protein product is CASNRAGGLAEAFF. The V gene is TRBV27, the J gene TRBJ1-1; D is undetermined. Germline CDR1 reads MNHEY; CDR2 reads SMNVEV (reference sequence). The CDR3 consists of 14 residues. Deletions cut 7 bases from V and 6 bases from J, with 18 bases between.

The table lists this clone with a count of one. The gene calls are TRBV13 and TRBJ2-7; D is perhaps TRBD1 (5 bases). This CDR3 has 15 residues. Trimming left V 4 bases short and J 2 bases short, with 15 bases between. The V gene's germline CDR1 is PRHDT and CDR2 FYEKMQ (reference sequence). Written as DNA, the CDR3 is TGTGCCAGCAGCTCCCGACAGTTTCTTACCTACGAGCAGTACTTC. Encoded protein: CASSSRQFLTYEQYF.

The chain joins TRBV6-1 to TRBJ2-5, with D possibly being TRBD1 (6 bases). The CDR3 runs 13 residues. Looked up from germline, CDR1 is MNHNS and CDR2 is SASEGT. Trimming pared 2 bases from V and 5 bases from J, leaving 9 bases between. CDR3 DNA sequence: TGTGCCAGCAGTGAATGGGGGCCGGAGACCCAGTACTTC. Protein: CASSEWGPETQYF.

The genes are TRBV30 and TRBJ2-1; TRBD2 might be the D (6 bases). CDR3 length: 13 residues. Trimming stripped 1 base from V and 6 bases from J, with 10 bases between. Germline-derived CDR1 and CDR2 are GTSNPN and SVGIG (reference sequence). In DNA form, the CDR3 reads TGTGCCTGGAGTGGGGACTCAGTCAATGAGCAGTTCTTC. Its translation: CAWSGDSVNEQFF.

The chain couples TRBV28 to TRBJ1-1; D gene unclear. The V end lost 2 bases, the J end lost 1 base, and 11 bases lay between the germline ends. Germline V gene data show CDR1 as MDHEN and CDR2 as SYDVKM. The CDR3 length is 15 residues. This CDR3 is CASSLREVSNTEAFF. As DNA, the CDR3 is TGTGCCAGCAGTTTAAGAGAGGTCTCGAACACTGAAGCTTTCTTT.

This clone occurred a few times. This chain connects TRBV7-9 to TRBJ2-7; D perhaps matches TRBD1 (6 bases). This CDR3 has 14 amino acids. The V end was cut by 5 bases, the J end by 6 bases, with 17 bases between. Per germline, CDR1 SEHNR and CDR2 FQNEAQ (reference sequence). Here the CDR3 DNA reads TGTGCCAGCAGCCAGAGGACAGTTGGTGGCGAGCAGTACTTC. Encoded protein: CASSQRTVGGEQYF.

The chain uses TRBV28 and TRBJ1-4; TRBD1 agrees at 7 bases. The CDR3 loop spans 17 amino acids. CDR1 MDHEN and CDR2 SYDVKM come from the germline V gene. The V and J ends lost 5 bases and 2 bases, in that order; junction bases with no gene match: 11. This chain's CDR3 is CASSVGQALGTNEKLFF. CDR3 bases: TGTGCCAGCAGTGTCGGACAGGCGTTAGGGACTAATGAAAAACTGTTTTTT.

The V gene is TRBV4-3, the J gene TRBJ2-3, with 7 bases fitting TRBD2. The CDR3 covers 16 residues. Trimming at V came to 0 bases and at J to 1 base, leaving 4 bases not matched to a gene. The V gene's germline CDR1 is LGHNA and CDR2 YSLEER. The CDR3 spells CASSQDRLAGTDTQYF. For the CDR3, the DNA is TGCGCCAGCAGCCAAGATAGGCTAGCGGGCACAGATACGCAGTATTTT.

The chain combines TRBV5-4 with TRBJ1-3; unclear D gene. The germline V and J ends were trimmed by 0 bases and 3 bases, with 22 bases remaining between them. The CDR3 runs 19 residues. CDR1 is SGHNT, CDR2 YYREEE, per germline (reference sequence). CDR3 sequence: CASSLGSVSPFGIGNTIYF. In nucleotides, the CDR3 is TGTGCCAGCAGCTTGGGTTCGGTTTCGCCCTTCGGTATTGGAAACACCATATATTTT.

The chain has TRBV11-3 and TRBJ2-2, with D possibly being TRBD1 (5 bases). V was trimmed by 4 bases and J by 1 base, leaving 7 bases between them. This CDR3 has 14 residues. The germline CDR1 and CDR2 sequences are SGHNT and YENEEA. CDR3 sequence: CASSSRGNTGELFF. The CDR3 DNA is TGTGCCAGCAGCTCAAGGGGGAACACCGGGGAGCTGTTTTTT.

The rearrangement joins TRBV30 to TRBJ1-2, with no clear D. V was pared by 0 bases and J by 8 bases, with 16 bases between. This CDR3 is built from 14 residues. Germline assignment: CDR1 GTSNPN and CDR2 SVGIG (reference sequence). CDR3 sequence (DNA): TGTGCCTGGAGTGTAGATGAAACAGTGGGGGGCTACACCTTC. Its translation is CAWSVDETVGGYTF.

The chain employs TRBV6-4 and TRBJ1-3; D is ambiguous. The CDR3 loop spans 13 amino acids. V gave up 5 bases and J gave up 0 bases, with 5 bases separating them. Germline V gene data show CDR1 as MRHNA and CDR2 as SNTAGT. DNA for the CDR3: TGTGCCAGCAGTTATAGCTCTGGAAACACCATATATTTT. Translated: CASSYSSGNTIYF.

This clone was counted once. V usage is TRBV9 and J usage is TRBJ1-3; D is possibly TRBD1 (5 bases). The germline CDR1 and CDR2 sequences are SGDLS and YYNGEE. V dropped 3 bases and J dropped 4 bases, with 14 bases sitting between them. The CDR3 consists of 15 residues. As DNA, the CDR3 is TGTGCCAGCAGCGGAAGGGGACTGTGGGGAAACACCATATATTTT. It yields the protein CASSGRGLWGNTIYF. Using reference TRBV9 and TRBJ1-3 for the parts outside the CDR3, the full variable domain is DSGVTQTPKHLITATGQRVTLRCSPRSGDLSVYWYQQSLDQGLQFLIQYYNGEERAKGNILERFSAQQFPDLHSELNLSSLELGDSALYFCASSGRGLWGNTIYFGEGSWLTVV.

This sequence joins TRBV6-5 and TRBJ2-2; no definite D call. The CDR3 is made up of 14 amino acids. CDR1 is MNHEY and CDR2 is SVGAGI in the germline V gene. Trimming shortened V by 2 bases and J by 5 bases, and 9 bases separated the two germline ends. For the CDR3, the DNA is TGTGCCAGCAGTTACCCCTCAGTGACCGGGGAGCTGTTTTTT. Translation gives CASSYPSVTGELFF.

The rearrangement links TRBV5-1 to TRBJ2-1; D remains unclear. Trimming stripped 6 bases from V and 7 bases from J, with 20 bases between. Germline values: CDR1 SGHRS, CDR2 YFSETQ. This CDR3 has 15 amino acids. The CDR3 DNA reads as TGCGCCAGCACCATAGTAGCCCTGAAGGCGAATGAGCAGTTCTTC. This sequence encodes CASTIVALKANEQFF. Full variable domain (remainder filled in from reference TRBV5-1 and TRBJ2-1): KAGVTQTPRYLIKTRGQQVTLSCSPISGHRSVSWYQQTPGQGLQFLFEYFSETQRNKGNFPGRFSGRQFSNSRSEMNVSTLELGDSALYLCASTIVALKANEQFFGPGTRLTVL.

This clone was seen a handful of times. J is TRBJ1-3 and V is TRBV7-8; a weak D match, TRBD1 (6 bases). The CDR3 is made up of 15 amino acids. Germline V gene data show CDR1 as SGHVS and CDR2 as FQNEAQ. The V end was cut by 2 bases, the J end by 2 bases, with 10 bases between. CDR3 DNA sequence: TGTGCCAGCAGCTTAAGGACAGAAACTGGAAACACCATATATTTT. Translated: CASSLRTETGNTIYF.

The V call is TRBV5-1, the J call TRBJ2-1, with TRBD1 matching 7 bases. The CDR3 extends over 14 amino acids. The germline CDR1 and CDR2 sequences are SGHRS and YFSETQ. V was pared by 2 bases and J by 7 bases, with 6 bases of the junction left unmatched. The CDR3 nucleotides read TGCGCCAGCAGCTTAGGGGACAGACCGAATGAGCAGTTCTTC. Amino acid sequence: CASSLGDRPNEQFF.

The chain has TRBV15 and TRBJ1-4; no definite D call. Looked up from germline, CDR1 is LNHNV and CDR2 is YYDKDF (reference sequence). The CDR3 contains 14 residues. Deletions cut 6 bases from V and 8 bases from J, with 16 bases between. The CDR3 spells CATSLSWNWEKLFF. DNA for the CDR3: TGTGCCACCAGTCTGAGTTGGAATTGGGAAAAACTGTTTTTT.

The V call is TRBV2, the J call TRBJ1-3; D perhaps matches TRBD1 (6 bases). Germline V gene sequence: CDR1 SNHLY, CDR2 FYNNEI. The CDR3 is 15 amino acids. The V end was cut by 5 bases, the J end by 1 base, with 12 bases between. The CDR3 DNA is TGTGCCAGCAGTCCCCAAGACAGGTCTGGAAACACCATATATTTT. It yields the protein CASSPQDRSGNTIYF. The variable domain in full, completed from reference TRBV2 and TRBJ1-3, reads EPEVTQTPSHQVTQMGQEVILRCVPISNHLYFYWYRQILGQKVEFLVSFYNNEISEKSEIFDDQFSVERPDGSNFTLKIRSTKLEDSAMYFCASSPQDRSGNTIYFGEGSWLTVV.

V and J are TRBV7-9 and TRBJ1-5; possibly TRBD1 for D (6 bases). The V end was cut by 1 base, the J end by 4 bases, with 14 bases between. The CDR3 has 16 residues. Germline lookup yields CDR1 SEHNR and CDR2 FQNEAQ (reference sequence). The CDR3 DNA reads TGTGCCAGCAGCTTAGGCGTAGGGGGGGGGAATCAGCCCCAGCATTTT. As protein: CASSLGVGGGNQPQHF.

The sample holds a few counts of this clone. V is TRBV5-1 and J is TRBJ1-1; 7 nucleotides align to TRBD1. CDR1 SGHRS and CDR2 YFSETQ come from the germline V gene. V shed 4 bases, J shed 0 bases, and the junction held 6 bases outside the gene matches. This CDR3 comprises 15 residues. The CDR3 sequence is CASSRDSIMNTEAFF. The CDR3 DNA follows: TGCGCCAGCAGCAGGGACAGTATCATGAACACTGAAGCTTTCTTT.

The table lists this clone with a count of one. This rearrangement joins TRBV9 to TRBJ1-1; TRBD1 matches 8 bases. Germline trimming cut 0 bases from V and 9 bases from J; bases unmatched to any gene: 10. The CDR3 extends over 15 amino acids. Germline CDR1 and CDR2: SGDLS and YYNGEE. The CDR3 region is CASSVEDGTGEKAFF. CDR3 in DNA: TGTGCCAGCAGCGTAGAAGACGGGACAGGAGAAAAAGCTTTCTTT. Full variable domain (rest looked up from reference TRBV9 and TRBJ1-1): DSGVTQTPKHLITATGQRVTLRCSPRSGDLSVYWYQQSLDQGLQFLIQYYNGEERAKGNILERFSAQQFPDLHSELNLSSLELGDSALYFCASSVEDGTGEKAFFGQGTRLTVV.